Each of the 32 T cell receptor beta chains below was sequenced from the same sample in a study of T cell clonotyping in hematopoietic cell transplantation. This table comes from immunoSEQ multiplex PCR, and its TCRdb copy is limited to in-frame clones, with some not included. The sample lists roughly 15,000 clones; 80% to 90% were seen once. What was sequenced was peripheral blood mononuclear cells. All receptors derive from a woman aged 40 to 50 in good health. Some clones in this sample may be carry-over from other donors' samples.

The chain employs TRBV30 and TRBJ2-7, with a tentative D call TRBD2 (5 bases). The V gene's germline CDR1 is GTSNPN and CDR2 SVGIG (reference sequence). CDR3 length equals 13 residues. V was shortened by 4 bases and J by 0 bases, with 10 bases between the two germline ends. The CDR3 is CAWMPGSSYEQYF. The CDR3 region has the DNA TGTGCCTGGATGCCGGGAAGCTCCTACGAGCAGTACTTC.

The chain uses TRBV5-1 and TRBJ2-7; D possibly corresponds to TRBD2 (5 bases). CDR1 is SGHRS and CDR2 is YFSETQ in the germline V gene. The CDR3 has 15 amino acids. The V gene lost 4 bases and the J gene lost 0 bases, with 14 bases spanning the gap. The CDR3 sequence is CASSKMTGSSYEQYF. DNA for the CDR3: TGCGCCAGCAGCAAAATGACGGGGAGCTCCTACGAGCAGTACTTC.

The gene calls are TRBV5-1 and TRBJ1-3; no clear D gene. V was pared by 0 bases and J by 8 bases, with 15 bases between. CDR3 length equals 15 residues. Germline V lookup: CDR1 SGHRS, CDR2 YFSETQ. CDR3 protein: CASSLESRSRDTIYF. The CDR3 nucleotides are TGCGCCAGCAGCTTGGAGTCCAGGTCTAGGGACACCATATATTTT. Based on the CDR3 plus reference TRBV5-1 and TRBJ1-3, the full variable domain is KAGVTQTPRYLIKTRGQQVTLSCSPISGHRSVSWYQQTPGQGLQFLFEYFSETQRNKGNFPGRFSGRQFSNSRSEMNVSTLELGDSALYLCASSLESRSRDTIYFGEGSWLTVV.

The chain recombines TRBV7-8 with TRBJ1-1; 8 nucleotides line up with TRBD1. V gave up 0 bases and J gave up 6 bases; unmatched junction bases: 3. Germline V CDR1 and CDR2: SGHVS, FQNEAQ. This CDR3 has 14 amino acids. In DNA, the CDR3 is TGTGCCAGCAGCTTAGCGCAGGGGGCGGCTGAAGCTTTCTTT. Amino acid sequence: CASSLAQGAAEAFF.

The V gene is TRBV6-5, the J gene TRBJ2-7, with 7 bases that match TRBD1. CDR1 is MNHEY and CDR2 is SVGAGI in the germline V gene. There are 15 residues in the CDR3. V trimming: 4 bases; J trimming: 0 bases; junction bases outside the gene matches: 6. CDR3 region: CASSSSGQLSYEQYF. The CDR3 nucleotides are TGTGCCAGCAGTTCCTCGGGACAGCTCTCCTACGAGCAGTACTTC.

The V call is TRBV7-6, the J call TRBJ2-7; D possibly matches TRBD1 or TRBD2 (5 bases each). V lost 5 bases, J lost 9 bases, and 20 bases lay in between. CDR3 length: 14 residues. Germline CDR1 and CDR2: SGHVS and FNYEAQ. CDR3 region: CASSATGALRVQYF. CDR3 in DNA: TGTGCCAGCAGCGCTACCGGGGCACTAAGGGTGCAGTACTTC.

V gene TRBV7-2 combines with J gene TRBJ2-7, with 8 bases lining up with TRBD2. The V segment lost 2 bases and the J segment 5 bases; nucleotides outside the gene matches: 11. The germline V gene has CDR1 SGHTA and CDR2 FQGNSA. The CDR3 runs to 16 residues. This CDR3 reads CASSLPREGLSHEQYF. The CDR3 nucleotides read TGTGCCAGCAGCTTACCCCGGGAGGGCCTTTCACACGAGCAGTACTTC. Full variable domain (missing parts from reference TRBV7-2 and TRBJ2-7): GAGVSQSPSNKVTEKGKDVELRCDPISGHTALYWYRQSLGQGLEFLIYFQGNSAPDKSGLPSDRFSAERTGGSVSTLTIQRTQQEDSAVYLCASSLPREGLSHEQYFGPGTRLTVT.

Only one count was recorded for this clone. The V call is TRBV7-6, the J call TRBJ1-6; 7 bases are shared with TRBD1. The germline V gene has CDR1 SGHVS and CDR2 FNYEAQ. The CDR3 totals 17 residues. V shed 1 base and J 9 bases; nucleotides not matched to a gene: 12. As DNA, the CDR3 is TGTGCCAGCAGCTTAGAAAGGACAGGATCGAGCCTTTCACCCCTCCACTTT. Translating it yields CASSLERTGSSLSPLHF.

J is TRBJ2-2 and V is TRBV6-6, with D possibly called TRBD1 or TRBD2 (5 bases each). The CDR3 has 14 amino acids. Per germline, CDR1 MNHNY and CDR2 SVGAGI (reference sequence). Trimming took 1 base from V and 5 from J, leaving 8 bases between them. The CDR3 is CASSYWDVTGELFF. In DNA, the CDR3 is TGTGCCAGCAGTTACTGGGACGTAACCGGGGAGCTGTTTTTT.

This CDR3 is CASSLNQGAGNTIYF. DNA of the CDR3: TGTGCCAGCAGCTTAAACCAGGGGGCTGGAAACACCATATATTTT. This chain joins TRBV7-6 and TRBJ1-3, with 7 positions matching TRBD1. With 2 bases clipped from V and 2 bases from J, the junction kept 3 bases outside the gene matches. CDR1 is SGHVS and CDR2 is FNYEAQ in the germline V gene. This CDR3 is built from 15 residues.

This sequence joins TRBV2 and TRBJ2-7, with 7 nucleotides matching TRBD1. Trimming cost V 2 bases and J 3 bases; bases outside gene matches: 7. The CDR3 runs to 15 residues. Germline V gene data show CDR1 as SNHLY and CDR2 as FYNNEI. The chain's CDR3 is CASSEFRGTDYEQYF. The CDR3 region has the DNA TGTGCCAGCAGTGAATTTAGGGGGACAGACTACGAGCAGTACTTC. The complete variable domain, with remaining parts taken from reference TRBV2 and TRBJ2-7, reads EPEVTQTPSHQVTQMGQEVILRCVPISNHLYFYWYRQILGQKVEFLVSFYNNEISEKSEIFDDQFSVERPDGSNFTLKIRSTKLEDSAMYFCASSEFRGTDYEQYFGPGTRLTVT.

The chain has TRBV19 and TRBJ1-5, with 7 bases that match TRBD1. V lost 3 bases and J lost 2; bases outside the gene matches: 4. Germline V lookup: CDR1 LNHDA, CDR2 SQIVND (reference sequence). CDR3 length: 15 residues. This CDR3 reads CASSIEGAGNQPQHF. The DNA of the CDR3 is TGTGCCAGTAGTATCGAGGGGGCGGGCAATCAGCCCCAGCATTTT.

In nucleotides, the CDR3 is TGTGCCATCAGTCAATTAGACGAGCAGTACTTC. It is translated as CAISQLDEQYF. The chain uses TRBV10-3 and TRBJ2-7; D not resolved. This CDR3 has 11 amino acids. In germline, CDR1 is ENHRY, CDR2 SYGVKD. V was pared by 5 bases and J by 5 bases, with 7 bases between.

The V call is TRBV9, the J call TRBJ2-7, with 11 bases lining up with TRBD2. The CDR3 totals 16 residues. Germline values: CDR1 SGDLS, CDR2 YYNGEE. V lost 4 bases to trimming and J lost 1 base; unmatched junction nucleotides: 7. CDR3 region: CASSLRLAGRSYEQYF. CDR3 nucleotide sequence: TGTGCCAGCAGCTTACGACTAGCGGGGCGGTCCTACGAGCAGTACTTC.

The V call is TRBV4-1, the J call TRBJ2-7, with D perhaps matching TRBD1 (5 bases). CDR1 and CDR2 (germline): MGHRA, YSYEKL. This CDR3 is built from 15 residues. The V gene lost 0 bases and the J gene lost 7 bases, with 16 bases spanning the gap. The CDR3 DNA is TGCGCCAGCAGCCAAGATCGGTCCAGGGTTTGGGAGCAGTACTTC. The encoded protein is CASSQDRSRVWEQYF.

The chain couples TRBV4-3 to TRBJ2-6; TRBD1 matches at 11 bases. Looked up from germline, CDR1 is LGHNA and CDR2 is YSLEER. The CDR3 contains 18 residues. V lost 8 bases to trimming and J lost 2 bases; unmatched junction nucleotides: 11. CDR3 nucleotide sequence: TGCGCCAGCTCTAGGACAGGGGGCGAACTCGCTGGGGCCAACGTCCTGACTTTC. It is translated as CASSRTGGELAGANVLTF.

The chain couples TRBV4-3 to TRBJ1-1, with 7 bases lining up with TRBD1. The germline gives CDR1 LGHNA, CDR2 YSLEER. Trimming at V came to 3 bases and at J to 7 bases, leaving 17 bases not matched to a gene. This CDR3 comprises 17 residues. The CDR3 DNA reads as TGCGCCAGCAGCCACGTCGACAGGGCCCCGTCTGGTGATGAAGCTTTCTTT. Translation: CASSHVDRAPSGDEAFF.

The V and J genes are TRBV6-1 and TRBJ2-4, with 9 bases matching TRBD1. The CDR3 is made up of 15 amino acids. J lost 0 bases, V lost 6 bases, and 3 bases had no gene match. Germline V gives CDR1 MNHNS, CDR2 SASEGT. The CDR3 nucleotides read TGTGCCAGCAGGGGACAGGGAAGAGCCAAAAACATTCAGTACTTC. Amino acid sequence: CASRGQGRAKNIQYF.

This chain joins TRBV30 and TRBJ1-2; 9 bases align to TRBD1. Germline V gene data show CDR1 as GTSNPN and CDR2 as SVGIG (reference sequence). The CDR3 sequence is 14 residues long. Trimming at V came to 3 bases and at J to 3 bases, leaving 5 bases not matched to a gene. The CDR3 here is CAWRPQGADYGYTF. In DNA form, the CDR3 reads TGTGCCTGGAGGCCACAGGGGGCGGACTATGGCTACACCTTC.

This clone was observed a single time. The J gene is TRBJ1-1, the V gene TRBV30; no firm D call. The CDR3 runs 12 residues. V was cut by 4 bases and J by 2 bases, with 8 bases left in between. Germline-derived CDR1 and CDR2 are GTSNPN and SVGIG (reference sequence). CDR3 DNA sequence: TGTGCCTGGAACCCGACTAACACTGAAGCTTTCTTT. Encoded protein: CAWNPTNTEAFF.

This rearrangement joins TRBV28 to TRBJ2-7; 15 bases map to TRBD2. Germline loops: CDR1 MDHEN, CDR2 SYDVKM. The V and J ends lost 5 bases and 5 bases, in that order; junction bases with no gene match: 7. The CDR3 spans 16 residues. The CDR3 here is CASSPRTSGRAHEQYF. The CDR3 DNA reads as TGTGCCAGCAGTCCCCGGACTAGCGGGAGGGCCCACGAGCAGTACTTC.

This chain uses TRBV18 with TRBJ2-7; a weak D match, TRBD1 (5 bases). The V end was cut by 2 bases, the J end by 0 bases, with 11 bases between. Germline CDR1 is KGHSH and CDR2 is LQKENI. The CDR3 has 15 amino acids. The CDR3 loop is CASSPDRKSSYEQYF. CDR3 coding DNA: TGTGCCAGCTCACCAGACAGAAAGAGCTCCTACGAGCAGTACTTC.

This sequence joins TRBV27 and TRBJ1-2; 7 bases line up with TRBD1. Looked up from germline, CDR1 is MNHEY and CDR2 is SMNVEV (reference sequence). Trimming removed 5 bases from V and 7 bases from J; junction bases left unmatched: 4. The CDR3 length is 12 residues. CDR3 residues: CASSTGAGGYTF. For the CDR3, the DNA is TGTGCCAGCAGTACAGGGGCTGGTGGCTACACCTTC.

The chain combines TRBV6-1 with TRBJ2-7, with 7 nucleotides matching TRBD1. With 5 bases clipped from V and 3 bases from J, the junction kept 4 bases outside the gene matches. The germline V gene has CDR1 MNHNS and CDR2 SASEGT. The CDR3 totals 13 residues. The CDR3 sequence is CASSYDRDYEQYF. CDR3 sequence (DNA): TGTGCCAGCAGTTATGACAGGGACTACGAGCAGTACTTC.

This chain connects TRBV27 to TRBJ2-1, with D possibly called TRBD1 or TRBD2 (5 bases each). The CDR3 length is 16 residues. Germline values: CDR1 MNHEY, CDR2 SMNVEV (reference sequence). Trimming removed 5 bases from V and 4 bases from J, with 18 bases in between. CDR3 DNA: TGTGCCAGCAGTCCTGGGGACGGAGTAACGTACAATGAGCAGTTCTTC. Residues: CASSPGDGVTYNEQFF.

The rearrangement joins TRBV11-3 to TRBJ1-1, with D perhaps TRBD1 (6 bases). Trimming pared 0 bases from V and 1 base from J, leaving 9 bases between. The CDR3 extends over 15 amino acids. The germline V gene encodes CDR1 SGHNT and CDR2 YENEEA. As DNA, the CDR3 is TGTGCCAGCAGCTTAGATCCAGGGGAGAACACTGAAGCTTTCTTT. It yields the protein CASSLDPGENTEAFF.

The chain links TRBV2 to TRBJ2-7; no definite D call. Germline V gene data show CDR1 as SNHLY and CDR2 as FYNNEI. The ends were cut back, 9 bases at V and 3 bases at J, with 12 bases in the middle. This CDR3 contains 12 residues. CDR3 amino acids: CASRLLDYEQYF. For the CDR3, the DNA is TGTGCCAGTCGACTTTTAGACTACGAGCAGTACTTC.

V gene TRBV29-1 combines with J gene TRBJ2-1; the D gene is possibly TRBD2 (6 bases). Trimming removed 4 bases at V and 2 bases at J, with 12 bases between. The CDR3 runs 14 residues. Germline CDR1 is SQVTM and CDR2 is ANQGSEA. CDR3 DNA: TGCAGCGTTGTTCGGGAGAATACCTACAATGAGCAGTTCTTC. The encoded protein is CSVVRENTYNEQFF.

This clone has just one count. The V gene is TRBV29-1, the J gene TRBJ2-7; D is uncertain. Germline CDR1 SQVTM, CDR2 ANQGSEA. Trimming removed 7 bases from V and 3 bases from J, with 10 bases in between. This CDR3 comprises 11 residues. The CDR3 spells CSAMSSYEQYF. In DNA, the CDR3 is TGCAGCGCTATGAGTAGCTACGAGCAGTACTTC.

This clone was found a few times. The V gene is TRBV11-2, the J gene TRBJ2-7; D tentatively fits TRBD1 or TRBD2 (5 bases each). The CDR3 length is 15 residues. The germline CDR1 and CDR2 sequences are SGHAT and FQNNGV. Trimming took 1 base from V and 2 from J, leaving 12 bases between them. CDR3 residues: CASSLAGGVTYEQYF. The CDR3 DNA is TGTGCCAGCAGCTTAGCTGGGGGTGTCACCTACGAGCAGTACTTC.

The chain carries TRBV7-3 and TRBJ2-2; TRBD2 matches at 9 bases. Trimming took 3 bases from V and 4 from J; bases not matched to a gene: 6. The germline CDR1 and CDR2 sequences are SGHTA and FQGTGA. This CDR3 has 16 residues. The CDR3 DNA follows: TGTGCCAGCAGCTTTTTTGCGGGAGGGTCCACCGGGGAGCTGTTTTTT. The encoded protein is CASSFFAGGSTGELFF.

The chain is built from TRBV6-1 and TRBJ2-5; TRBD2 aligns across 9 bases. The germline CDR1 and CDR2 sequences are MNHNS and SASEGT. The CDR3 is 15 residues long. V gave up 2 bases and J gave up 4 bases; unmatched junction bases: 5. CDR3 bases: TGTGCCAGCAGTGAACAAGCGGGGGGAGGAGAGACCCAGTACTTC. This encodes CASSEQAGGGETQYF.